The present T cell receptor (beta chain) was sequenced within a study of T cells in Graves' hyperthyroidism and ophthalmopathy. Trimming removed 10 bases at V and 4 bases at J, with 14 bases between. This CDR3 region has 12 residues. Per the germline V gene, CDR1 is MDHEN and CDR2 is SYDVKM. Amplified TCR beta CDR3 regions derived from RNA transcripts. Initially, a first-round RT-PCR of the TCR CDR3 employed the HTBI primer set. TCRdb ran MiXCR on the multiplex PCR reads and lists one entry per CDR3 protein. The data show about 350,000 distinct CDR3 sequences, roughly 15% seen once. In regard to this clonotype: As yet, its antigen is unknown.

Findings and limits, study-wide: Most thyroid clonotypes expanded above 0.001 were also detected in blood. Using 13 V-J features, a model discriminated ophthalmopathy from stable hyperthyroidism.

Sequencing input: blood. The chain has TRBV28 and TRBJ2-7; D call uncertain. The receptor was isolated from a woman aged 60-75 years with Graves' ophthalmopathy. The CDR3 DNA reads TGTGCCACCTATCGGAGCGAATACGAGCAGTACTTC. It encodes CATYRSEYEQYF. Looking up the rest from reference TRBV28 and TRBJ2-7 gives the full variable domain: DVKVTQSSRYLVKRTGEKVFLECVQDMDHENMFWYRQDPGLGLRLIYFSYDVKMKEKGDIPEGYSVSREKKERFSLILESASTNQTSMYLCATYRSEYEQYFGPGTRLTVT.